This paragraph covers one T cell receptor (beta chain) sequence. The record originates from a study of blood T cell repertoires in COVID-19. Produced via immunoSEQ multiplex PCR; TCRdb's table is partial and in-frame only. Of about 390,000 clones listed, more than 75% were seen once; the top ten hold around 9.3%. Participants came from fewer than 25 US areas, aged roughly 18 to 95 years. J gave up 5 bases and V 5 bases, and 2 bases lay outside the gene matches. This CDR3 spans 12 amino acids. The V gene's germline CDR1 is SGHAT and CDR2 FQNNGV. Sequencing input: PBMCs or T cells enriched from blood (not recorded which). This chain links TRBV11-2 with TRBJ1-2, with 7 positions matching TRBD1. This clonotype was obtained from a woman in her forties or fifties who had recovered from COVID-19. CDR3 bases: TGTGCCAGCAGCGGACAGGAGTATGGCTACACCTTC. Its translation: CASSGQEYGYTF.